These 14 T cell receptor beta chains came from one sample sequenced in a study of cytomegalovirus exposure and HLA in healthy donors (dated by TCRdb to about 2017). The library was obtained by the immunoSEQ multiplex PCR assay. Sourced from immuneACCESS, this table was stored by TCRdb with only in-frame sequences that have V and J called. A share of the clones is absent; for the studies checked, an unresolved V gene accounts for under half, and the remainder has no known explanation. This sample gives around 160,000 clones in total; more than 70% of them show up just once. Clones ranked in the top ten supply 2.5% to 3% of the sample. Sequencing was done on a sample of PBMCs. The source is a man aged 18 to 30 in good health and CMV-seronegative.

V gene TRBV7-9 combines with J gene TRBJ2-2; TRBD1 matches 10 bases. V lost 6 bases to trimming and J lost 3 bases; unmatched junction nucleotides: 7. The germline V gene has CDR1 SEHNR and CDR2 FQNEAQ (reference sequence). The CDR3 is 16 amino acids. The CDR3 sequence: CASRSTGGEDTGELFF. CDR3 bases: TGTGCCAGCAGATCGACAGGGGGCGAGGACACCGGGGAGCTGTTTTTT.

The chain recombines TRBV6-1 with TRBJ2-7, with TRBD1 identical over 7 bases. Per the germline V gene, CDR1 is MNHNS and CDR2 is SASEGT. V lost 6 bases to trimming and J lost 0 bases; unmatched junction nucleotides: 2. CDR3 size: 13 residues. The CDR3 nucleotides are TGTGCCAGCAGCGGGACAGACTCCTACGAGCAGTACTTC. It yields the protein CASSGTDSYEQYF.

J is TRBJ2-3 and V is TRBV5-4; 8 nucleotides align to TRBD1. This CDR3 spans 15 amino acids. Trimming removed 5 bases from V and 1 base from J; junction bases left unmatched: 6. Per the germline V gene, CDR1 is SGHNT and CDR2 is YYREEE (reference sequence). The CDR3 loop reads CASSPPGQGTDTQYF. The CDR3 DNA reads as TGTGCCAGCAGTCCCCCGGGACAGGGCACAGATACGCAGTATTTT.

This rearrangement joins TRBV2 to TRBJ2-7; possible D gene TRBD1, 6 bases. The CDR3 loop spans 15 amino acids. Per germline, CDR1 SNHLY and CDR2 FYNNEI. Trimming pared 4 bases from V and 5 bases from J, leaving 18 bases between. The CDR3 spells CASSVGDTQQHEQYF. As DNA, the CDR3 is TGTGCCAGCAGTGTTGGGGACACCCAACAACACGAGCAGTACTTC.

The V gene is TRBV7-9, the J gene TRBJ2-1; 10 bases agree with TRBD2. The CDR3 spans 14 residues. In germline, CDR1 is SEHNR, CDR2 FQNEAQ (reference sequence). The CDR3 bases are TGTGCAAGCCTAGCGGGAGTGGATTACAATGAGCAGTTCTTC. Translating it yields CASLAGVDYNEQFF.

V gene TRBV5-1 combines with J gene TRBJ2-5; 9 bases line up with TRBD2. J lost 5 bases, V lost 2 bases, and 4 bases had no gene match. From germline, CDR1 is SGHRS and CDR2 YFSETQ. The CDR3 length is 14 residues. The CDR3 is CASSFSGSTETQYF. In DNA form, the CDR3 reads TGCGCCAGCAGCTTTAGCGGGAGCACGGAGACCCAGTACTTC.

The chain links TRBV19 to TRBJ1-1, with 7 bases that match TRBD1. V gave up 1 base and J gave up 3 bases; unmatched junction bases: 8. This CDR3 region has 16 residues. The V gene's germline CDR1 is LNHDA and CDR2 SQIVND (reference sequence). The CDR3 region is CASSIAETGLYTEAFF. CDR3 DNA sequence: TGTGCCAGTAGTATAGCAGAGACAGGGCTGTACACTGAAGCTTTCTTT.

The J gene is TRBJ1-4, the V gene TRBV10-1; the D gene is possibly TRBD1 (6 bases). Trimming stripped 8 bases from V and 4 bases from J, with 11 bases between. Germline loops: CDR1 WNHNN, CDR2 SYGVQD (reference sequence). The CDR3 is 13 residues long. In DNA form, the CDR3 reads TGCGCCAGCTCCAGGGGCCTTAATGAAAAACTGTTTTTT. It codes for CASSRGLNEKLFF.

The chain couples TRBV15 to TRBJ1-2; the D is unclear. V was shortened by 4 bases and J by 4 bases, with 22 bases between the two germline ends. Per germline, CDR1 LNHNV and CDR2 YYDKDF (reference sequence). The CDR3 has 17 amino acids. The CDR3 DNA follows: TGTGCCACCAGCATCGGATCGCGTTCTCCCGAGGGCTATGGCTACACCTTC. Protein sequence: CATSIGSRSPEGYGYTF.

The chain employs TRBV6-5 and TRBJ1-5; 8 nucleotides match TRBD1. Unmatched junction bases numbered 5, after V lost 6 bases and J lost 4 bases. The V gene's germline CDR1 is MNHEY and CDR2 SVGAGI. The CDR3 spans 14 residues. The CDR3 nucleotides are TGTGCCAGCAGCCCAGGGGGCGGTAATCAGCCCCAGCATTTT. Translating it yields CASSPGGGNQPQHF.

This sequence joins TRBV7-2 and TRBJ2-1; 12 positions agree with TRBD2. The V segment lost 5 bases and the J segment 4 bases; nucleotides outside the gene matches: 3. The germline gives CDR1 SGHTA, CDR2 FQGNSA. The CDR3 loop spans 15 amino acids. The CDR3 coding sequence is TGTGCCAGCAGCCTCACTAGCGGGAGGTACAATGAGCAGTTCTTC. This encodes CASSLTSGRYNEQFF.

The V call is TRBV15, the J call TRBJ1-4; TRBD1 matches 8 bases. V was pared by 5 bases and J by 2 bases, with 13 bases of the junction left unmatched. The CDR3 has 18 residues. The V gene's germline CDR1 is LNHNV and CDR2 YYDKDF (reference sequence). CDR3: CATSGLLPGQETNEKLFF. The DNA for the CDR3 is TGTGCCACCAGCGGACTCCTCCCGGGACAGGAGACTAATGAAAAACTGTTTTTT.

This clone was seen a single time. This chain uses TRBV4-2 with TRBJ2-1; 10 bases are a match to TRBD2. The V gene's germline CDR1 is LGHNA and CDR2 YNFKEQ. V shed 4 bases and J 15 bases; nucleotides not matched to a gene: 6. The CDR3 loop spans 12 amino acids. The CDR3 loop reads CASSPERGGSFF. For the CDR3, the DNA is TGTGCCAGCAGCCCAGAGCGGGGGGGGTCGTTCTTC.

The chain is built from TRBV7-2 and TRBJ1-1; TRBD1 matches at 9 bases. With 6 bases clipped from V and 4 bases from J, the junction kept 9 bases outside the gene matches. Germline CDR1 reads SGHTA; CDR2 reads FQGNSA. CDR3 length equals 15 residues. CDR3 sequence reads: CASRIQGAGITEAFF. Written as DNA, the CDR3 is TGTGCCAGCAGAATACAGGGGGCCGGTATCACTGAAGCTTTCTTT.